These 7 T cell receptor beta chains came from one sample sequenced in a study of STAT5B mutations in CD4+ large granular lymphocyte leukemia. Profiled with immunoSEQ multiplex PCR; TCRdb holds only in-frame clones, not every one. The table includes roughly 46,000 clones, approximately 83% detected once. The sequencing input was CD4+ T cells from blood buffy coats. The source of these receptors is a human donor in good health.

This sequence joins TRBV9 and TRBJ2-5; D could derive from TRBD1 or TRBD2 (5 bases each). The V and J ends lost 4 bases and 1 base respectively, with 14 bases between them. CDR3 size: 15 residues. The germline V gene has CDR1 SGDLS and CDR2 YYNGEE. The CDR3 loop is CASSPRRDAQETQYF. Here the CDR3 DNA reads TGTGCCAGCAGCCCCCGTCGGGACGCCCAAGAGACCCAGTACTTC.

The sample holds one count of this clone. The chain carries TRBV20-1 and TRBJ1-3; no definite D call. The germline CDR1 and CDR2 sequences are DFQATT and SNEGSKA (reference sequence). The CDR3 runs to 11 residues. With 3 bases removed from V and 2 bases from J, the gap between germline ends came to 2 bases. CDR3 DNA sequence: TGCAGTGCTAGGACTGGAAACACCATATATTTT. Protein sequence: CSARTGNTIYF.

This clone has just one count. The genes are TRBV28 and TRBJ2-1, with 7 bases that match TRBD1. The CDR3 is 16 amino acids. Per germline, CDR1 MDHEN and CDR2 SYDVKM. Losses at the gene ends were 7 bases for V and 4 bases for J; bases not matched to a gene: 13. CDR3 protein: CASNERTVQGYNEQFF. The CDR3 coding sequence is TGTGCCAGCAACGAGAGGACAGTACAGGGGTACAATGAGCAGTTCTTC.

V usage is TRBV5-7 and J usage is TRBJ2-3; D gene ambiguous. TRBV5-7 is an open reading frame, and its role is uncertain. V gave up 2 bases and J gave up 2 bases, with 3 bases separating them. The length of the CDR3 is 12 residues. CDR3 residues: CASSFPTDTQYF. In nucleotides, the CDR3 is TGTGCCAGCAGCTTCCCCACAGATACGCAGTATTTT.

Only one count was recorded for this clone. This rearrangement joins TRBV9 to TRBJ2-3; no clear D gene. There are 15 residues in the CDR3. Trimming took 1 base from V and 0 from J, leaving 9 bases between them. CDR1 and CDR2 from the germline V gene are SGDLS and YYNGEE. The CDR3 nucleotides are TGTGCCAGCAGCGTAACACCTACTAGCACAGATACGCAGTATTTT. This codes for CASSVTPTSTDTQYF.

The chain uses TRBV2 and TRBJ2-7; D is perhaps TRBD1 (5 bases). From germline, CDR1 is SNHLY and CDR2 FYNNEI. V was pared by 6 bases and J by 2 bases, with 20 bases between. The length of the CDR3 is 16 residues. CDR3 nucleotides: TGTGCCAGCAGCGGGTTCCAAGACAGCCCCCCCTACGAGCAGTACTTC. Protein sequence: CASSGFQDSPPYEQYF.

CDR3 nucleotide sequence: TGTGCCAGCAGTGAGAGGGGCGGAGTTCAGCCCCAGCATTTT. Translation: CASSERGGVQPQHF. J is TRBJ1-5 and V is TRBV6-1; tentative D call: TRBD1 (5 bases). CDR1 is MNHNS, CDR2 SASEGT, per germline. This CDR3 contains 14 residues. V was pared by 3 bases and J by 6 bases, with 12 bases between.